Following are 5 T cell receptor beta chains from one sample sequenced in a study of blood T cell repertoires in COVID-19. Data came from immunoSEQ multiplex PCR; TCRdb stores just in-frame clones and leaves some out. The sample contains 51,000 or so clones, around four fifths of which appear only once. Sequenced material: peripheral blood. These receptor sequences come from a man in his 70s with active COVID-19.

The DNA for the CDR3 is TGTGCCAGCAGCTTGGATGCGACAGGGACAGATACGCAGTATTTT. Amino acids: CASSLDATGTDTQYF. The chain uses TRBV5-4 and TRBJ2-3; 7 bases map to TRBD1. This CDR3 comprises 15 residues. The germline V gene encodes CDR1 SGHNT and CDR2 YYREEE (reference sequence). V lost 0 bases to trimming and J lost 3 bases; unmatched junction nucleotides: 4.

This sequence joins TRBV9 and TRBJ2-6; 9 bases fit TRBD1. The CDR3 runs 18 residues. V was pared by 0 bases and J by 1 base, with 5 bases of the junction left unmatched. Germline V gene lookup returns CDR1 SGDLS and CDR2 YYNGEE. The CDR3: CASSVDGTGWSGANVLTF. The CDR3 nucleotides are TGTGCCAGCAGCGTAGATGGGACAGGGTGGTCTGGGGCCAACGTCCTGACTTTC.

The CDR3 sequence: CASSLQGFSNQPQHF. CDR3 DNA: TGTGCCAGCAGCTTGCAGGGGTTTAGCAATCAGCCCCAGCATTTT. The chain is built from TRBV5-8 and TRBJ1-5; possible D gene TRBD1, 6 bases. This CDR3 has 15 residues. Germline V CDR1 and CDR2: SGHTS, YDEGEE. The germline V and J ends were trimmed by 1 base and 0 bases, with 8 bases remaining between them.

J is TRBJ1-2 and V is TRBV9; D not certain. CDR3 length: 14 residues. V dropped 2 bases and J dropped 2 bases, with 10 bases sitting between them. Germline V gene sequence: CDR1 SGDLS, CDR2 YYNGEE. CDR3 protein: CASSVRDGNYGYTF. CDR3 in DNA: TGTGCCAGCAGCGTGAGAGACGGGAACTATGGCTACACCTTC.

The chain combines TRBV7-9 with TRBJ1-6; D might be TRBD1 (5 bases). V was shortened by 7 bases and J by 19 bases, with 14 bases between the two germline ends. Germline assignment: CDR1 SEHNR and CDR2 FQNEAQ (reference sequence). The CDR3 is 10 amino acids. CDR3 protein: CASTAGGVHF. CDR3 DNA sequence: TGTGCCAGCACCGCCGGGGGTGTACACTTT. The full variable domain, completed using reference TRBV7-9 and TRBJ1-6, is DTGVSQNPRHKITKRGQNVTFRCDPISEHNRLYWYRQTLGQGPEFLTYFQNEAQLEKSRLLSDRFSAERPKGSFSTLEIQRTEQGDSAMYLCASTAGGVHFGNGTRLTVT.